The present T cell receptor beta chain was sequenced within a study of blood T cell repertoires in COVID-19. Across the whole study: COVID-19 samples collected from the United States, Italy and Spain covered acute and convalescent phases. Sources were T cells, B-cell-depleted T cells, or PBMCs; the material itself was cDNA or gDNA.

Authors' processing steps: Counts of nucleated cells, estimated from reference gene primer amplification, were obtained. Using immunoSEQ multiplex PCR, the repertoire was profiled, and TCRdb retains in-frame clones only, with some absent. D and trimming come from the DNA, and the V and J calls and clone size come from that table. The sample includes some 150,000 clones, almost 90% seen only once; the top ten take under 3%. Sequencing was performed on peripheral blood. This TCR came from a human donor in a cohort sampled during active COVID-19.

The CDR3 sequence is CASSPGTSGASTDTQYF. The CDR3 DNA follows: TGTGCCAGCAGCCCGGGGACTAGCGGGGCTAGCACAGATACGCAGTATTTT. The V call is TRBV11-2, the J call TRBJ2-3; 13 bases line up with TRBD2. J was trimmed by 0 bases and V by 5 bases; bases with no gene match: 5. This CDR3 comprises 17 residues. CDR1 is SGHAT, CDR2 FQNNGV, per germline. The whole variable domain, filled in from reference TRBV11-2 and TRBJ2-3, reads EAGVAQSPRYKIIEKRQSVAFWCNPISGHATLYWYQQILGQGPKLLIQFQNNGVVDDSQLPKDRFSAERLKGVDSTLKIQPAKLEDSAVYLCASSPGTSGASTDTQYFGPGTRLTVL.